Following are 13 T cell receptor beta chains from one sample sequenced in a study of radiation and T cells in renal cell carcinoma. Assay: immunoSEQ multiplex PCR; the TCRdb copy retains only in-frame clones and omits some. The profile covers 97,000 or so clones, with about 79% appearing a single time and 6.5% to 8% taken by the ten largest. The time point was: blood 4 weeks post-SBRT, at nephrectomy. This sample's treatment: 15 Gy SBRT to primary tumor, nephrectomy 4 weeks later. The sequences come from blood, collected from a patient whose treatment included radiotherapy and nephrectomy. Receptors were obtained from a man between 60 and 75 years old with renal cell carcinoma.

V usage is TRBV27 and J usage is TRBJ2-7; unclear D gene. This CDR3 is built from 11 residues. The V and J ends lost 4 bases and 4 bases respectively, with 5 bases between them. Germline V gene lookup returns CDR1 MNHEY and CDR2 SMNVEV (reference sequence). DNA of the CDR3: TGTGCCAGCAGTTGGGGATACGAGCAGTACTTC. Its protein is CASSWGYEQYF.

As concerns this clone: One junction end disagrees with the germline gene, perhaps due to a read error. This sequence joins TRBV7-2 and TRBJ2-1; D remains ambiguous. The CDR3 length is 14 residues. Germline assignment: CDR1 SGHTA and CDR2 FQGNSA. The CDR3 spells CASSLDPNMDEQFF. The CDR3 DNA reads TGTGCCAGCAGCTTAGATCCCAATATGGATGAGCAATTCTTC.

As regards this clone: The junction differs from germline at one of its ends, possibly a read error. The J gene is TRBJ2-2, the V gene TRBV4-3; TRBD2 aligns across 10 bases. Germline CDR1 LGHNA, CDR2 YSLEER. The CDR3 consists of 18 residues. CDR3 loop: CASSQDRVTSGNTWELFF. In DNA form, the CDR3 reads TGCGCCAGCAGCCAAGACAGAGTAACTAGCGGGAACACCTGGGAGCTGTTTTTT.

The DNA of the CDR3 is TGTGCCAGCAGGTGGGGGTACCAAGAGACCCAGTACTTC. Translated: CASRWGYQETQYF. This chain links TRBV28 with TRBJ2-5; D tentatively fits TRBD1 or TRBD2 (5 bases each). Trimming took off 6 bases at V and 0 bases at J, with 8 bases between the two ends. The CDR3 is made up of 13 amino acids. Germline V gene sequence: CDR1 MDHEN, CDR2 SYDVKM.

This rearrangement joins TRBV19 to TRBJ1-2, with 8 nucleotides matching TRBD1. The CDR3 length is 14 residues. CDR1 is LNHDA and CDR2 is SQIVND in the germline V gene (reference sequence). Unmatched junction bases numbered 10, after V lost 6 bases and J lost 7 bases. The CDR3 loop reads CASRPHQGAFGYTF. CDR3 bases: TGTGCCAGTAGGCCCCATCAGGGGGCGTTTGGCTACACCTTC.

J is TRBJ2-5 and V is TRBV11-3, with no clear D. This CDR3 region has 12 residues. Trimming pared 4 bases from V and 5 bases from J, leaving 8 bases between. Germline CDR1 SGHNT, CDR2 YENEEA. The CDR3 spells CASSSQGETQYF. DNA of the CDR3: TGTGCCAGCAGCTCCCAAGGGGAGACCCAGTACTTC.

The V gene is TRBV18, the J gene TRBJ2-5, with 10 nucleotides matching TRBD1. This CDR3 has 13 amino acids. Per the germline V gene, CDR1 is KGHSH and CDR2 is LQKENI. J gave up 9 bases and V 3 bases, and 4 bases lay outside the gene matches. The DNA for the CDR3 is TGTGCCAGCTCACCGGGACAGGGGACGGCCCAGTACTTC. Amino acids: CASSPGQGTAQYF.

This chain's CDR3 is CASSSASGSTDTQYF. The CDR3 DNA sequence: TGTGCCAGCAGCTCGGCTAGCGGGAGCACAGATACGCAGTATTTT. This rearrangement joins TRBV7-9 to TRBJ2-3, with TRBD2 matching 8 bases. The CDR3 totals 15 residues. V trimming: 4 bases; J trimming: 0 bases; junction bases outside the gene matches: 3. Germline CDR1 reads SEHNR; CDR2 reads FQNEAQ (reference sequence).

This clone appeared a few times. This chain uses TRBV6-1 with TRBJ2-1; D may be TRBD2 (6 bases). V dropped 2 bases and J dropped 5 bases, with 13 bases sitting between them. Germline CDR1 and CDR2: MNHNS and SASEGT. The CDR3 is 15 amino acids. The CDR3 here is CASSENWGLNNEQFF. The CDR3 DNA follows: TGTGCCAGCAGTGAAAATTGGGGACTTAACAATGAGCAGTTCTTC.

CDR3 DNA sequence: TGCGCCAGCAGCTTGGGTTCTCTAGCGGGAGCAGATACGCAGTATTTT. As protein: CASSLGSLAGADTQYF. The chain links TRBV5-1 to TRBJ2-3; 10 bases fit TRBD2. The CDR3 length is 16 residues. The junction had 5 bases not matched to a gene; V was cut back by 0 bases and J by 4 bases. Looked up from germline, CDR1 is SGHRS and CDR2 is YFSETQ.

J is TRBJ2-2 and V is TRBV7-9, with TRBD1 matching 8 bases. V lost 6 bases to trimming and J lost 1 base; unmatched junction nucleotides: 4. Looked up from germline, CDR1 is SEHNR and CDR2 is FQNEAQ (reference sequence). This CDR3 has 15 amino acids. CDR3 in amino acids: CASSSGTGNTGELFF. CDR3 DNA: TGTGCCAGCAGTTCCGGGACAGGGAACACCGGGGAGCTGTTTTTT.

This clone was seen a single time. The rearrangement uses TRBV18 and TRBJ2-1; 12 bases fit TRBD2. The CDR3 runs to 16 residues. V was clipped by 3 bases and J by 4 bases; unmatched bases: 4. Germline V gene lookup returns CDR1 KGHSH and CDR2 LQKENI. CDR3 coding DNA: TGTGCCAGCTCACCGCGGACTAGCGGGGTGTACAATGAGCAGTTCTTC. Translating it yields CASSPRTSGVYNEQFF.

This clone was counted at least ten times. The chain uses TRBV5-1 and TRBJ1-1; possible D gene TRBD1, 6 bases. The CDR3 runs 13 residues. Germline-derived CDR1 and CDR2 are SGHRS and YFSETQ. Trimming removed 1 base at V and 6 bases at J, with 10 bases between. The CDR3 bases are TGCGCCAGCAGCTTGCTCAGGGGTCCTGAAGCTTTCTTT. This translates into CASSLLRGPEAFF.